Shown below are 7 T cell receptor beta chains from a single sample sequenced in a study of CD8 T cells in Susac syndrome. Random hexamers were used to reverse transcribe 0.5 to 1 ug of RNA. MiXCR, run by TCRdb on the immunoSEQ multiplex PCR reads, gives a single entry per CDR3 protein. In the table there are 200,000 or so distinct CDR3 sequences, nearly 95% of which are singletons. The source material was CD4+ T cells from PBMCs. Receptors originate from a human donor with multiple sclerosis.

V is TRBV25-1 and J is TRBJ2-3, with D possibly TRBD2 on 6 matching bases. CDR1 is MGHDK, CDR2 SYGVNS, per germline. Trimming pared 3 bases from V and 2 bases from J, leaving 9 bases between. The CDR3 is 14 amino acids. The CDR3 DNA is TGTGCCAGCAGTGACGCGGGGAACACAGATACGCAGTATTTT. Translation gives CASSDAGNTDTQYF.

CDR3 sequence reads: CSAAAAGADTQYF. CDR3 bases: TGCAGTGCGGCGGCAGCGGGAGCCGATACGCAGTATTTT. The J gene is TRBJ2-3, the V gene TRBV20-1; TRBD2 matches 8 bases. The germline V gene has CDR1 DFQATT and CDR2 SNEGSKA (reference sequence). Losses at the gene ends were 6 bases for V and 6 bases for J; bases not matched to a gene: 8. The CDR3 consists of 13 residues.

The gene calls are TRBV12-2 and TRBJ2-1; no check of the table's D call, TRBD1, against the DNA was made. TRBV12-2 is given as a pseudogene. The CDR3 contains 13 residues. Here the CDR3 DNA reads TGTGCAAGTCGCTTGGACAGGGGCAATGAGCAGTTCTTC. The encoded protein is CASRLDRGNEQFF.

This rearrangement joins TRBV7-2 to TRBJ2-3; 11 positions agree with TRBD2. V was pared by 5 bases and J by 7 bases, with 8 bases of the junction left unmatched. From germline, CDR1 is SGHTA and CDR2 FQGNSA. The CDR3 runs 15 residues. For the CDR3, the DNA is TGTGCCAGCAGCGTACTTAGCGGGGGGGTCCATACGCAGTATTTT. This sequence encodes CASSVLSGGVHTQYF.

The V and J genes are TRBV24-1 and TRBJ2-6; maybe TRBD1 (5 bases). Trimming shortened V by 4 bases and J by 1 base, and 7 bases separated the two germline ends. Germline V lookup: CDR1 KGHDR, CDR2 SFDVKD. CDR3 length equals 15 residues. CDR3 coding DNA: TGTGCCACCAGTGACACAGGATCTGGGGCCAACGTCCTGACTTTC. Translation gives CATSDTGSGANVLTF.

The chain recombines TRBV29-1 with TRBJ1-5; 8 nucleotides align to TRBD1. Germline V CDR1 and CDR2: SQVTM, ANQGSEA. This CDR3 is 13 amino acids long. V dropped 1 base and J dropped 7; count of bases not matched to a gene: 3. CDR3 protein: CSVEGDRGQPQHF. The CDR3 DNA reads TGCAGCGTTGAAGGAGACAGGGGCCAGCCCCAGCATTTT.

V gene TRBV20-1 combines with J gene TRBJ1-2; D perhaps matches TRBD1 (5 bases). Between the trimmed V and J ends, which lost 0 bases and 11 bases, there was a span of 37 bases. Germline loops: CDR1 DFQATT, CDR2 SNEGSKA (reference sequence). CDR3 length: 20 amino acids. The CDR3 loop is CSARDLKGARVKGQFLCYTF. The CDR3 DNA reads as TGCAGTGCTAGAGATCTTAAAGGGGCCCGCGTTAAGGGTCAGTTCTTGTGTTACACCTTC.